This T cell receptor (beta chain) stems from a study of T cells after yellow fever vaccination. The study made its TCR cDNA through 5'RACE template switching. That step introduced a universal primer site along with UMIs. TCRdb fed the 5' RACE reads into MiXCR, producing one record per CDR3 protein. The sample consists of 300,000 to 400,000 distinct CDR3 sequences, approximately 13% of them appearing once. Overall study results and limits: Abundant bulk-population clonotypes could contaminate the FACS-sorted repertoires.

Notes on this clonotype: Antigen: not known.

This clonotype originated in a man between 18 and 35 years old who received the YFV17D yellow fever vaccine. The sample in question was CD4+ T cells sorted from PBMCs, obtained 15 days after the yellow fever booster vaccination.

The CDR3 DNA follows: TGTGCCAGCAGCTTAGCGACTCACCAGGGGCAGTACGTC. This encodes CASSLATHQGQYV. This chain links TRBV7-9 with TRBJ2-7; TRBD1 is a possible D gene (5 bases). V dropped 0 bases and J dropped 9 bases, with 12 bases sitting between them. Germline V gene lookup returns CDR1 SEHNR and CDR2 FQNEAQ (reference sequence). This CDR3 contains 13 residues.